These 14 T cell receptor beta chains originate from one sample sequenced in a study of OX40 agonist ivuxolimab in advanced cancers. TCRdb keeps only in-frame clones here, not all; method: immunoSEQ multiplex PCR. The data show around 15,000 clones, 80% to 90% seen once. Sequencing was performed on CD4+ or CD8+ T cells sorted from blood, taken in a trial of the OX40 agonist ivuxolimab. The origin of the receptors is an adult with an advanced solid tumor such as melanoma, head and neck, liver or kidney cancer.

The genes are TRBV5-1 and TRBJ1-6; D uncertain. The CDR3 is 16 amino acids. Trimming removed 3 bases at V and 0 bases at J, with 10 bases between. Germline V lookup: CDR1 SGHRS, CDR2 YFSETQ. DNA of the CDR3: TGCGCCAGCAGCTCGGGTGGAGGCTCCTATAATTCACCCCTCCACTTT. Translation: CASSSGGGSYNSPLHF.

The chain has TRBV2 and TRBJ2-1, with unresolved D. Germline V gene data show CDR1 as SNHLY and CDR2 as FYNNEI. V was cut by 6 bases and J by 4 bases, with 4 bases left in between. This CDR3 has 11 residues. The CDR3 DNA reads TGTGCCAGCAGGGCATACAATGAGCAGTTCTTC. Protein sequence: CASRAYNEQFF.

The CDR3 is CASSAYTGGEQYF. The DNA of the CDR3 is TGTGCCAGCAGCGCATATACAGGCGGCGAGCAGTACTTC. This chain uses TRBV7-4 with TRBJ2-7; possibly TRBD1 for D (5 bases). V lost 5 bases to trimming and J lost 6 bases, with 14 bases between them. The CDR3 is 13 amino acids. Germline V gene data show CDR1 as SGHVT and CDR2 as SQSDAQ.

The V call is TRBV5-1, the J call TRBJ2-1, with 9 positions matching TRBD2. Germline-derived CDR1 and CDR2 are SGHRS and YFSETQ. The CDR3 totals 15 residues. The junction had 7 bases not matched to a gene; V was cut back by 3 bases and J by 6 bases. In DNA, the CDR3 is TGCGCCAGCAGCTCCACTAGCGGGCCGATCAATGAGCAGTTCTTC. This gives the protein CASSSTSGPINEQFF. Filled out from reference TRBV5-1 and TRBJ2-1, the complete variable domain reads KAGVTQTPRYLIKTRGQQVTLSCSPISGHRSVSWYQQTPGQGLQFLFEYFSETQRNKGNFPGRFSGRQFSNSRSEMNVSTLELGDSALYLCASSSTSGPINEQFFGPGTRLTVL.

V usage is TRBV6-1 and J usage is TRBJ2-1; 8 positions agree with TRBD1. The CDR3 spans 15 residues. The J segment lost 6 bases and the V segment lost 5 bases, leaving 9 bases of the junction unmatched. Germline CDR1 is MNHNS and CDR2 is SASEGT. CDR3 sequence (DNA): TGTGCCAGCAGTAATGGACAGGGCTCAAGCAATGAGCAGTTCTTC. It encodes CASSNGQGSSNEQFF.

The gene calls are TRBV28 and TRBJ2-2, with 7 bases lining up with TRBD1. J gave up 3 bases and V 8 bases, and 3 bases lay outside the gene matches. The CDR3 extends over 13 amino acids. The V gene's germline CDR1 is MDHEN and CDR2 SYDVKM. Here the CDR3 reads CASGQDYTGELFF. The CDR3, as DNA: TGTGCCAGCGGACAGGACTACACCGGGGAGCTGTTTTTT.

V and J are TRBV10-1 and TRBJ2-1; a weak D match, TRBD2 (6 bases). Per germline, CDR1 WNHNN and CDR2 SYGVQD (reference sequence). This CDR3 has 15 residues. Trimming removed 0 bases from V and 6 bases from J, with 12 bases in between. CDR3 residues: CASSESRGGVNEQFF. In nucleotides, the CDR3 is TGCGCCAGCAGTGAGTCGAGAGGCGGGGTCAATGAGCAGTTCTTC.

This clone was observed a single time. The rearrangement joins TRBV27 to TRBJ1-3; 8 positions agree with TRBD1. CDR1 MNHEY and CDR2 SMNVEV come from the germline V gene (reference sequence). This CDR3 has 15 residues. V dropped 5 bases and J dropped 4; count of bases not matched to a gene: 7. CDR3 sequence: CASSPGQGWGNTIYF. In DNA form, the CDR3 reads TGTGCCAGCAGTCCAGGACAGGGATGGGGAAACACCATATATTTT.

CDR3 amino acids: CASSAPRGQNTEAFF. In DNA, the CDR3 is TGTGCCAGCAGTGCCCCGCGGGGACAGAACACTGAAGCTTTCTTT. This chain uses TRBV25-1 with TRBJ1-1, with D possibly matching TRBD1 (6 bases). The CDR3 runs 15 residues. Germline CDR1 MGHDK, CDR2 SYGVNS. V lost 4 bases and J lost 1, with 13 bases in between.

This clone was seen just once. This sequence joins TRBV4-3 and TRBJ1-2; D is ambiguous. CDR1 is LGHNA, CDR2 YSLEER, per germline. Trimming removed 3 bases at V and 6 bases at J, with 14 bases between. This CDR3 spans 14 amino acids. Here the CDR3 reads CASSHIFALDGYTF. Here the CDR3 DNA reads TGCGCCAGCAGCCACATTTTCGCCTTAGATGGCTACACCTTC.

This clone was detected once. The V gene is TRBV7-6, the J gene TRBJ1-4; no reliable D call. Germline-derived CDR1 and CDR2 are SGHVS and FNYEAQ. The CDR3 is 16 residues long. The V end was cut by 0 bases, the J end by 1 base, with 9 bases between. CDR3 in amino acids: CASSLASTGTNEKLFF. The CDR3 DNA follows: TGTGCCAGCAGCTTAGCGTCCACGGGAACTAATGAAAAACTGTTTTTT.

This clone was recorded only once. The chain couples TRBV29-1 to TRBJ2-7; 12 nucleotides agree with TRBD2. The ends lost 6 bases at V and 1 base at J; junction bases unmatched: 10. The length of the CDR3 is 16 residues. CDR1 is SQVTM and CDR2 is ANQGSEA in the germline V gene. CDR3 in DNA: TGCAGCGTACTAGCCGGGACTAGCGGGCTGTCCTACGAGCAGTACTTC. It is translated as CSVLAGTSGLSYEQYF.

The V call is TRBV11-2, the J call TRBJ2-1; D is perhaps TRBD1 or TRBD2 (6 bases each). V lost 6 bases, J lost 3 bases, and 12 bases lay in between. Germline values: CDR1 SGHAT, CDR2 FQNNGV. This CDR3 has 14 amino acids. CDR3 region: CASSLGGNYNEQFF. CDR3 in DNA: TGTGCCAGCAGTCTAGGGGGGAACTACAATGAGCAGTTCTTC. Using reference TRBV11-2 and TRBJ2-1 for the parts outside the CDR3, the full variable domain is EAGVAQSPRYKIIEKRQSVAFWCNPISGHATLYWYQQILGQGPKLLIQFQNNGVVDDSQLPKDRFSAERLKGVDSTLKIQPAKLEDSAVYLCASSLGGNYNEQFFGPGTRLTVL.

The J gene is TRBJ1-2, the V gene TRBV11-2; tentatively, D is TRBD1 (5 bases). V lost 6 bases and J 2 bases, leaving 16 bases between the germline ends. The CDR3 runs to 15 residues. Looked up from germline, CDR1 is SGHAT and CDR2 is FQNNGV. The CDR3 DNA is TGTGCCAGCAGTTATGATGGGACCCCAAACTATGGCTACACCTTC. This gives the protein CASSYDGTPNYGYTF.